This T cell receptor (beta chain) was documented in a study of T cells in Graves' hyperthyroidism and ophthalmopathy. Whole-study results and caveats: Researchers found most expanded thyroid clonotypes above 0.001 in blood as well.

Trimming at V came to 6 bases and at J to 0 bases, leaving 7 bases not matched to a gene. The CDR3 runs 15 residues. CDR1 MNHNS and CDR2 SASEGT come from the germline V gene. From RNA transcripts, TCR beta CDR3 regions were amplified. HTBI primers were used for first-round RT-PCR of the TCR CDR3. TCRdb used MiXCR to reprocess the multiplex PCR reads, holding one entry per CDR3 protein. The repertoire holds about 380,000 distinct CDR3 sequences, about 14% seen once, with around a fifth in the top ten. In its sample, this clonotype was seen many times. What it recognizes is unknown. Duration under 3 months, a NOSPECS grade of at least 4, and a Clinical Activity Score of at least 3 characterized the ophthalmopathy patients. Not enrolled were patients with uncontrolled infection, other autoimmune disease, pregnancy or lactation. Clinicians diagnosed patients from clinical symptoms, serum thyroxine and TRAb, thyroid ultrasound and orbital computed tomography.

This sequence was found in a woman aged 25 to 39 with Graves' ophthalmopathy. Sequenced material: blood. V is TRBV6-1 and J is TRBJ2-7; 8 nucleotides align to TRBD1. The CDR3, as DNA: TGTGCCAGCAGCGACGGACAGGGCCACTCCTACGAGCAGTACTTC. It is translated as CASSDGQGHSYEQYF.